These 17 T cell receptor beta chains came from one sample sequenced in a study of response to subunit inactivated influenza vaccine. MiXCR, applied by TCRdb to the RT-PCR reads, yields one record per CDR3 protein. The profile shows 450,000 to 550,000 distinct CDR3 sequences, about 25% of them singletons. The material sequenced was CD4+ T cells sorted from PBMCs, taken roughly 5 days after vaccination. The receptors were gathered from a man aged 45 to 65 who received an inactivated influenza vaccine.

The CDR3 here is CASSRLADTSYEQYF. The CDR3 DNA sequence: TGTGCCAGCAGCCGACTAGCGGACACATCCTACGAGCAGTACTTC. This chain links TRBV4-2 with TRBJ2-7, with 9 bases lining up with TRBD2. The V segment lost 4 bases and the J segment 1 base; nucleotides outside the gene matches: 5. The V gene's germline CDR1 is LGHNA and CDR2 YNFKEQ. The CDR3 runs to 15 residues.

This clonotype turned up a few times. V and J are TRBV6-1 and TRBJ2-3; TRBD2 matches at 7 bases. This CDR3 is 13 amino acids long. Germline lookup yields CDR1 MNHNS and CDR2 SASEGT. Trimming cost V 9 bases and J 0 bases; bases outside gene matches: 3. CDR3 coding DNA: TGTGCCAGTGCTAGCGGAAGCACAGATACGCAGTATTTT. This codes for CASASGSTDTQYF.

This chain links TRBV7-8 with TRBJ1-2; D possibly corresponds to TRBD1 (6 bases). V lost 5 bases and J 7 bases, leaving 14 bases between the germline ends. This CDR3 contains 13 residues. The germline V gene encodes CDR1 SGHVS and CDR2 FQNEAQ. The CDR3 protein is CASSPGGGRGYTF. The CDR3 DNA sequence: TGTGCCAGCAGCCCCGGAGGGGGACGTGGCTACACCTTC.

The sample holds many counts of this clonotype. The chain couples TRBV28 to TRBJ2-3; D tentatively reads TRBD1 or TRBD2 (6 bases each). Germline V lookup: CDR1 MDHEN, CDR2 SYDVKM. This CDR3 region has 18 residues. V was pared by 1 base and J by 4 bases, with 21 bases between. The CDR3 coding sequence is TGTGCCAGCAGTTTATCACTCCAGGGGACTTTCGGCGCAGATACGCAGTATTTT. Translation gives CASSLSLQGTFGADTQYF.

In its sample, this clonotype was seen a few times. The chain links TRBV5-1 to TRBJ1-1; 7 bases are a match to TRBD1. V shed 4 bases, J shed 5 bases, and the junction held 11 bases outside the gene matches. Looked up from germline, CDR1 is SGHRS and CDR2 is YFSETQ. This CDR3 has 15 residues. CDR3 sequence (DNA): TGCGCCAGCAGCCCAATGGGACAGATGTGGACTGAAGCTTTCTTT. Its translation is CASSPMGQMWTEAFF.

V is TRBV7-2 and J is TRBJ1-1; D is unclear. The CDR3 runs 15 residues. The V and J ends lost 1 base and 6 bases respectively, with 15 bases between them. Germline V gene data show CDR1 as SGHTA and CDR2 as FQGNSA. DNA for the CDR3: TGTGCCAGCAGCTTAGAGCGCGGTACTAACGCTGAAGCTTTCTTT. Amino acid sequence: CASSLERGTNAEAFF.

The chain couples TRBV20-1 to TRBJ2-7; perhaps TRBD2 as D (5 bases). The CDR3 extends over 16 amino acids. Trimming shortened V by 0 bases and J by 2 bases, and 17 bases separated the two germline ends. CDR1 is DFQATT, CDR2 SNEGSKA, per germline (reference sequence). CDR3 sequence: CSARDVLGAPTYEQYF. DNA of the CDR3: TGCAGTGCTAGAGACGTCTTGGGAGCGCCGACCTACGAGCAGTACTTC.

A few counts support this clonotype. The CDR3 DNA is TGTGCCATCAGTGGGGGGACAGGGAACTATGGCTACACCTTC. Translating it yields CAISGGTGNYGYTF. The chain links TRBV10-3 to TRBJ1-2, with 9 bases that match TRBD1. This CDR3 region has 14 residues. The germline V gene has CDR1 ENHRY and CDR2 SYGVKD. Losses at the gene ends were 4 bases for V and 2 bases for J; bases not matched to a gene: 2.

The V gene is TRBV2, the J gene TRBJ2-3; 7 positions match TRBD2. Germline-derived CDR1 and CDR2 are SNHLY and FYNNEI. The junction had 14 bases not matched to a gene; V was cut back by 7 bases and J by 7 bases. The CDR3 spans 15 residues. CDR3 residues: CASKSEGTNLNTQYF. The CDR3 DNA reads TGTGCCAGCAAAAGTGAAGGGACTAACTTAAATACGCAGTATTTT.

The rearrangement links TRBV14 to TRBJ2-3; D uncertain. The V gene lost 4 bases and the J gene lost 5 bases, with 22 bases spanning the gap. The germline V gene has CDR1 SGHDN and CDR2 FVKESK. The CDR3 has 17 residues. The CDR3 DNA reads TGTGCCAGCAGCCCCCGCCCGGCTATACCAACCCAAGATACGCAGTATTTT. Amino acids: CASSPRPAIPTQDTQYF.

The chain links TRBV5-1 to TRBJ2-6; D perhaps matches TRBD1 (5 bases). V was clipped by 4 bases and J by 1 base, with 9 bases between them. Germline lookup yields CDR1 SGHRS and CDR2 YFSETQ. The CDR3 runs 15 residues. The CDR3 nucleotides are TGCGCCAGCAGCCCACAGGCGTCTGGGGCCAACGTCCTGACTTTC. Its translation: CASSPQASGANVLTF.

The rearrangement uses TRBV7-2 and TRBJ2-2; D is ambiguous. The CDR3 is made up of 13 amino acids. The germline V and J ends were trimmed by 5 bases and 2 bases, with 6 bases remaining between them. Germline V gene data show CDR1 as SGHTA and CDR2 as FQGNSA. CDR3 sequence (DNA): TGTGCCAGCAGCGCTAGAAACACCGGGGAGCTGTTTTTT. Protein: CASSARNTGELFF.

The chain has TRBV30 and TRBJ2-1; D could derive from TRBD1 or TRBD2 (5 bases each). This CDR3 contains 14 residues. CDR1 and CDR2 (germline): GTSNPN, SVGIG (reference sequence). V dropped 2 bases and J dropped 7 bases, with 15 bases sitting between them. CDR3 in amino acids: CAWSLGWGSNEQFF. As DNA, the CDR3 is TGTGCCTGGAGTTTGGGATGGGGGAGTAATGAGCAGTTCTTC.

The table lists this clonotype with a few counts. The chain combines TRBV9 with TRBJ2-2; D may be TRBD2 (6 bases). The CDR3 spans 17 residues. The ends were cut back, 4 bases at V and 5 bases at J, with 21 bases in the middle. CDR1 is SGDLS and CDR2 is YYNGEE in the germline V gene. The CDR3 DNA reads TGTGCCAGCAGCCTAGGCTTGTGGCAGGGAGGAACCGGGGAGCTGTTTTTT. Amino acid sequence: CASSLGLWQGGTGELFF. Filled out from reference TRBV9 and TRBJ2-2, the complete variable domain reads DSGVTQTPKHLITATGQRVTLRCSPRSGDLSVYWYQQSLDQGLQFLIQYYNGEERAKGNILERFSAQQFPDLHSELNLSSLELGDSALYFCASSLGLWQGGTGELFFGEGSRLTVL.

This clonotype was observed a handful of times. V and J are TRBV25-1 and TRBJ2-3; 11 bases line up with TRBD1. Trimming removed 5 bases from V and 4 bases from J; junction bases left unmatched: 5. CDR3 size: 15 residues. CDR1 MGHDK and CDR2 SYGVNS come from the germline V gene. CDR3 sequence (DNA): TGTGCCAGCAGTACCCCGGGACAGGGGGCAGATACGCAGTATTTT. Its translation is CASSTPGQGADTQYF. Filled out from reference TRBV25-1 and TRBJ2-3, the complete variable domain reads EADIYQTPRYLVIGTGKKITLECSQTMGHDKMYWYQQDPGMELHLIHYSYGVNSTEKGDLSSESTVSRIRTEHFPLTLESARPSHTSQYLCASSTPGQGADTQYFGPGTRLTVL.

This chain uses TRBV7-2 with TRBJ2-3; the match to TRBD2 covers 8 bases. With V trimmed by 2 bases and J by 4 bases, 8 bases remained unmatched. Looked up from germline, CDR1 is SGHTA and CDR2 is FQGNSA. This CDR3 spans 16 amino acids. CDR3 sequence reads: CASSLPAGVGADTQYF. CDR3 nucleotides: TGTGCCAGCAGCTTACCAGCGGGGGTCGGGGCAGATACGCAGTATTTT.

This clonotype turned up a few times. Here the CDR3 reads CASSELMAGGYNEQFF. Here the CDR3 DNA reads TGTGCCAGCAGTGAATTGATGGCGGGGGGATACAATGAGCAGTTCTTC. This chain joins TRBV6-1 and TRBJ2-1; 8 bases agree with TRBD2. Germline V CDR1 and CDR2: MNHNS, SASEGT. The CDR3 extends over 16 amino acids. The V gene end was trimmed by 2 bases and the J gene end by 4 bases; junction bases not matched to a gene: 7.